This T cell receptor (beta chain) was sequenced for a study of T cell repertoires in cytomegalovirus infection. V dropped 2 bases and J dropped 0 bases, with 18 bases sitting between them. Germline V gene lookup returns CDR1 SGHKS and CDR2 YYEKEE (reference sequence). This CDR3 comprises 19 residues. TCRdb re-called the reads with MiXCR, one entry per CDR3 protein. The table has 650,000 to 900,000 distinct CDR3 sequences, 25% to 35% seen once; the top ten hold around 13%. This clonotype turned up a few times. Its target is unknown. The chain joins TRBV5-5 to TRBJ2-6; possibly TRBD1 for D (5 bases). The input for sequencing was cultured CD8+ T cells from PBMCs, taken from culture after CMV antigen stimulation. The TCR sequence derives from a human donor in good health (CMV status not recorded). Some clones in this sample may be carry-over from other donors' samples. This chain's CDR3 is CASSFRQSGPFSGANVLTF. CDR3 nucleotides: TGTGCCAGCAGCTTCCGACAGAGTGGGCCCTTCTCTGGGGCCAACGTCCTGACTTTC.